A single sample is the source of the 29 T cell receptor beta chains below, sequenced in a study of CD8+CD57+ T cells in acquired aplastic anemia. Genomic DNA constituted the template upon which TCR beta VDJ and CDR3 profiling was performed. From the reads, TCRdb called clonotypes with MiXCR, one entry per CDR3 protein. The table includes more than 150,000 distinct CDR3 sequences, around half detected once. Patients sequenced had flow cytometry evidence of CD8+CD57+ cell expansion. The specimen sequenced was sorted CD4+, CD8+, or CD8+CD57+ T cells (not recorded which) from PBMCs. Receptors originate from a human donor with aplastic anemia.

This clonotype was seen at least ten times. The chain employs TRBV4-2 and TRBJ1-2, with D perhaps TRBD1 (5 bases). V was shortened by 0 bases and J by 8 bases, with 16 bases between the two germline ends. Germline CDR1 reads LGHNA; CDR2 reads YNFKEQ. The CDR3 has 15 residues. DNA for the CDR3: TGTGCCAGCAGCCAAGATAGCGGCAGGGTAGACGGCTACACCTTC. This encodes CASSQDSGRVDGYTF.

A few counts support this clonotype. A clone one base away is much larger, so this may be a read error. The V and J genes are TRBV19 and TRBJ2-5; 8 bases match TRBD2. This CDR3 is 16 amino acids long. J lost 11 bases, V lost 7 bases, and 21 bases had no gene match. CDR1 LNHDA and CDR2 SQIVND come from the germline V gene (reference sequence). This chain's CDR3 is CASTPGVAGTYNEQYF. In nucleotides, the CDR3 is TGTGCCAGTACACCCGGGGTAGCGGGGACATACAATGAGCAGTACTTC.

The CDR3 protein is CSVEEGAAYEQYF. In nucleotides, the CDR3 is TGCAGCGTTGAAGAAGGAGCTGCCTACGAGCAGTACTTC. V gene TRBV29-1 combines with J gene TRBJ2-7, with unresolved D. The ends were cut back, 0 bases at V and 2 bases at J, with 8 bases in the middle. Germline assignment: CDR1 SQVTM and CDR2 ANQGSEA. The CDR3 spans 13 residues.

The V call is TRBV20-1, the J call TRBJ2-5; D not certain. Between the trimmed V and J ends, which lost 7 bases and 5 bases, there was a span of 11 bases. The CDR3 has 11 residues. CDR1 DFQATT and CDR2 SNEGSKA come from the germline V gene (reference sequence). CDR3 sequence reads: CSVVLRETQYF. The CDR3, as DNA: TGCAGTGTTGTCCTTAGGGAGACCCAGTACTTC.

This clonotype has ten or more counts. The rearrangement links TRBV9 to TRBJ1-3, with a weak D call TRBD1 (6 bases). Trimming took off 0 bases at V and 2 bases at J, with 15 bases between the two ends. The CDR3 runs to 17 residues. Germline CDR1 is SGDLS and CDR2 is YYNGEE. CDR3 protein: CASSVEIRQVPGNTIYF. The CDR3 DNA reads TGTGCCAGCAGCGTAGAGATCCGACAGGTCCCTGGAAACACCATATATTTT.

As concerns this clonotype: A much larger clone differs from this one at a single base, so this may be a read error. Here the CDR3 omits its conserved ending phenylalanine or tryptophan, so a read error is the likely source. The V gene is TRBV5-4, the J gene TRBJ2-4, with TRBD1 matching over 7 bases. The V segment lost 0 bases and the J segment 9 bases; nucleotides outside the gene matches: 0. This CDR3 contains 12 residues. Germline V CDR1 and CDR2: SGHNT, YYREEE (reference sequence). The CDR3 loop is CASSLDRGIQYL. The CDR3 bases are TGTGCCAGCAGCTTGGACAGGGGCATTCAGTACTTA.

V gene TRBV5-5 combines with J gene TRBJ1-5; D gene ambiguous. The CDR3 runs to 15 residues. Germline V gene data show CDR1 as SGHKS and CDR2 as YYEKEE (reference sequence). Trimming cost V 0 bases and J 4 bases, with 11 bases left between them. Here the CDR3 reads CASSLADNRNQPQHF. CDR3 nucleotide sequence: TGTGCCAGCAGCTTGGCCGACAATCGGAATCAGCCCCAGCATTTT.

Comments on this clonotype: One end of the junction fails to match germline, which may point to a read error. The rearrangement uses TRBV25-1 and TRBJ2-5; 9 bases are a match to TRBD1. Germline V gene data show CDR1 as MGHDK and CDR2 as SYGVNS. This CDR3 region has 16 residues. This chain's CDR3 is CASTLLAGTGIETRYF. The CDR3 bases are TGTGCCAGCACCCTACTAGCCGGGACAGGGATAGAGACCCGGTACTTC. The full variable domain, its missing parts supplied by reference TRBV25-1 and TRBJ2-5, is EADIYQTPRYLVIGTGKKITLECSQTMGHDKMYWYQQDPGMELHLIHYSYGVNSTEKGDLSSESTVSRIRTEHFPLTLESARPSHTSQYLCASTLLAGTGIETRYFGPGTRLLVL.

V gene TRBV20-1 combines with J gene TRBJ1-5; tentatively, D is TRBD1 (5 bases). V lost 0 bases and J 7 bases, leaving 16 bases between the germline ends. The CDR3 contains 15 residues. Germline lookup yields CDR1 DFQATT and CDR2 SNEGSKA (reference sequence). CDR3 bases: TGCAGTGCTAGAGATCGGGCCAGGGTGGGCCAGCCCCAGCATTTT. It is translated as CSARDRARVGQPQHF.

This clonotype was counted ten times or more. This chain joins TRBV2 and TRBJ2-1; perhaps TRBD1 as D (6 bases). Deletions cut 5 bases from V and 2 bases from J, with 19 bases between. CDR1 and CDR2 (germline): SNHLY, FYNNEI. This CDR3 is 17 amino acids long. CDR3 residues: CASSPAPAQGPYNEQFF. For the CDR3, the DNA is TGTGCCAGCAGTCCCGCCCCCGCACAGGGACCCTACAATGAGCAGTTCTTC.

This clonotype was picked up many times. The genes are TRBV14 and TRBJ2-7; 10 bases match TRBD2. The CDR3 sequence is 15 residues long. Germline CDR1 is SGHDN and CDR2 is FVKESK. V was clipped by 9 bases and J by 3 bases; unmatched bases: 11. The CDR3 DNA follows: TGTGCCAGAAAAGGGCTAGCGGGAGATGTCTACGAGCAGTACTTC. It yields the protein CARKGLAGDVYEQYF.

The genes are TRBV12-3 or TRBV12-4 and TRBJ2-7, with D unclear. This CDR3 region has 13 residues. The germline V and J ends were trimmed by 6 bases and 3 bases, with 12 bases remaining between them. CDR3: CASSLGTNYEQYF. The DNA for the CDR3 is TGTGCCAGCAGCCTGGGAACCAACTACGAGCAGTACTTC.

The CDR3 region has the DNA TGCAGTGCCTGGGACAGGGTCCCCAATCAGCCCCAGCATTTT. Amino acids: CSAWDRVPNQPQHF. V gene TRBV20-1 combines with J gene TRBJ1-5, with TRBD1 matching over 9 bases. The CDR3 runs to 14 residues. V lost 6 bases and J lost 3; bases outside the gene matches: 6. Germline values: CDR1 DFQATT, CDR2 SNEGSKA (reference sequence).

The chain links TRBV20-1 to TRBJ1-1; D uncertain. Germline V gene data show CDR1 as DFQATT and CDR2 as SNEGSKA (reference sequence). The CDR3 totals 12 residues. Trimming removed 6 bases from V and 1 base from J, with 9 bases in between. CDR3 nucleotides: TGCAGTGCCCCTGAACGGAACACTGAAGCTTTCTTT. Protein product: CSAPERNTEAFF.

There are a few counts of this clonotype. This chain uses TRBV24-1 with TRBJ1-5; D might be TRBD1 (5 bases). Germline assignment: CDR1 KGHDR and CDR2 SFDVKD. V gave up 1 base and J gave up 5 bases, with 11 bases separating them. The CDR3 sequence is 15 residues long. CDR3 nucleotide sequence: TGTGCCACCAGTGATTTTTCGAGGGGAGATCAGCCCCAGCATTTT. Protein: CATSDFSRGDQPQHF.

This clonotype was detected only a few times. The chain couples TRBV7-7 to TRBJ1-4, with D unresolved. The germline gives CDR1 SSHAT, CDR2 FNYEAQ (reference sequence). This CDR3 spans 8 amino acids. Here the CDR3 DNA reads TGTGCTTTCCCAAAACTGTTTTTT. This codes for CAFPKLFF.

The chain employs TRBV5-1 and TRBJ1-4, with D tentatively TRBD1 (5 bases). The CDR3 length is 15 residues. Germline CDR1 SGHRS, CDR2 YFSETQ. Trimming removed 0 bases at V and 8 bases at J, with 14 bases between. CDR3 protein: CASSLVGQGGEKLFF. The CDR3 coding sequence is TGCGCCAGCAGCTTGGTTGGTCAGGGAGGGGAAAAACTGTTTTTT. The full variable domain, rest sourced from reference TRBV5-1 and TRBJ1-4, is KAGVTQTPRYLIKTRGQQVTLSCSPISGHRSVSWYQQTPGQGLQFLFEYFSETQRNKGNFPGRFSGRQFSNSRSEMNVSTLELGDSALYLCASSLVGQGGEKLFFGSGTQLSVL.

The chain links TRBV2 to TRBJ2-7; TRBD1 matches at 7 bases. CDR1 is SNHLY and CDR2 is FYNNEI in the germline V gene. J was trimmed by 6 bases and V by 6 bases; bases with no gene match: 8. The CDR3 has 13 amino acids. In nucleotides, the CDR3 is TGTGCCAGCAGAGTGACAGGGCTGGGCGAGCAGTACTTC. Translation: CASRVTGLGEQYF.

Of note for this clonotype: This clone may be a read error of a much larger clone one base away. V usage is TRBV5-1 and J usage is TRBJ2-1; 10 nucleotides line up with TRBD2. The CDR3 loop spans 15 amino acids. Germline assignment: CDR1 SGHRS and CDR2 YFSETQ. CDR3 nucleotides: TGCGCCAGCAGCTTGGGGACTAGCGGTTACAATGGGCAGTTCTTC. It yields the protein CASSLGTSGYNGQFF.

This rearrangement joins TRBV9 to TRBJ2-3; D remains ambiguous. V lost 2 bases and J lost 5, with 3 bases in between. The CDR3 has 11 residues. Germline CDR1 SGDLS, CDR2 YYNGEE. Here the CDR3 reads CASSVKDTQYF. The CDR3 DNA sequence: TGTGCCAGCAGCGTTAAAGATACGCAGTATTTT.

The chain couples TRBV19 to TRBJ2-1; TRBD2 agrees at 14 bases. V shed 9 bases and J 10 bases; nucleotides not matched to a gene: 5. The CDR3 is made up of 13 amino acids. CDR1 and CDR2 from the germline V gene are LNHDA and SQIVND (reference sequence). CDR3 nucleotides: TGTGCCAGCGGGACTAGCGGGAGTGGGGAGCAGTTCTTC. This codes for CASGTSGSGEQFF.

The genes are TRBV10-2 and TRBJ2-7; the D is unclear. CDR1 WSHSY and CDR2 SAAADI come from the germline V gene. This CDR3 has 11 residues. The V gene lost 2 bases and the J gene lost 5 bases, with 4 bases spanning the gap. CDR3 loop: CASSEAHEQYF. The CDR3 region has the DNA TGCGCCAGCAGTGAGGCCCACGAGCAGTACTTC.

V usage is TRBV25-1 and J usage is TRBJ2-2; D gene uncertain. V was shortened by 3 bases and J by 0 bases, with 11 bases between the two germline ends. Germline V lookup: CDR1 MGHDK, CDR2 SYGVNS. The CDR3 extends over 16 amino acids. CDR3 residues: CASSDRSDPNTGELFF. The CDR3 region has the DNA TGTGCCAGCAGTGACCGGAGTGATCCGAACACCGGGGAGCTGTTTTTT.

The V gene is TRBV12-3 or TRBV12-4, the J gene TRBJ1-2, with a weak D call TRBD1 (6 bases). Trimming cost V 8 bases and J 5 bases, with 15 bases left between them. This CDR3 has 13 residues. In DNA, the CDR3 is TGTGCCAGCTCACGGGGGGCAGCTTATGGCTACACCTTC. It specifies CASSRGAAYGYTF.

The rearrangement links TRBV24-1 to TRBJ2-1, with D hard to call. The CDR3 extends over 13 amino acids. CDR1 and CDR2 from the germline V gene are KGHDR and SFDVKD. The V end was cut by 3 bases, the J end by 9 bases, with 11 bases between. The chain's CDR3 is CATSDEETGEQFF. CDR3 DNA sequence: TGTGCCACCAGTGATGAGGAGACGGGTGAGCAGTTCTTC.

The genes are TRBV30 and TRBJ1-2, with D possibly being TRBD1 (5 bases). Trimming removed 3 bases at V and 4 bases at J, with 15 bases between. This CDR3 has 14 residues. Germline V lookup: CDR1 GTSNPN, CDR2 SVGIG (reference sequence). The DNA of the CDR3 is TGTGCCTGGAGCGTCGCCTTGGGGGGCTATGGCTACACCTTC. Its translation is CAWSVALGGYGYTF.

At least ten counts were recorded for this clonotype. The V gene is TRBV7-8, the J gene TRBJ2-1, with D unclear. This CDR3 contains 16 residues. Trimming removed 1 base from V and 9 bases from J, with 19 bases in between. Germline-derived CDR1 and CDR2 are SGHVS and FQNEAQ. The CDR3 loop is CASSLVAGASNAEQFF. Here the CDR3 DNA reads TGTGCCAGCAGCTTAGTCGCAGGAGCTTCTAATGCTGAGCAGTTCTTC.

This clonotype was seen at least ten times. This could be a read error, since a much larger clone is one nucleotide away. V and J are TRBV10-3 and TRBJ2-2, with D uncertain. The CDR3 has 9 residues. From germline, CDR1 is ENHRY and CDR2 SYGVKD. The CDR3 DNA follows: TGTGCCCCTTGGCCGGAGCCGTTTTTT. The encoded protein is CAPWPEPFF.

The chain has TRBV11-1 and TRBJ1-2, with 9 bases that match TRBD1. Germline-derived CDR1 and CDR2 are SGHAT and FQDESV (reference sequence). With 5 bases clipped from V and 6 bases from J, the junction kept 28 bases outside the gene matches. This CDR3 contains 21 residues. The CDR3 region has the DNA TGTGCCAGCAGCGGGAGGTTCACAGGGGGCCGCGTTGTTCGTGGCCTGGATGGCTACACCTTC. Translated: CASSGRFTGGRVVRGLDGYTF.